Listed below are T cell receptor beta chains from one sample, sequenced in a study of graft-versus-host responses after intestinal transplantation. Using immunoSEQ multiplex PCR, the repertoire was profiled, and TCRdb retains in-frame clones only, with some absent. This sample has about 130,000 clones, with over 85% found just once. These receptors are not linked to any known antigen. The source was unstimulated CD4+ T cells sorted from spleen or lymph node cells, collected before intestinal transplant. The receptor source for this set is a human donor who received an intestinal transplant. Both conserved end residues are part of each CDR3. The order of the fields is clone size, J gene, D gene, V gene, CDR3 DNA, CDR3 protein. A D gene is named only where the DNA matches it firmly. Size is omitted from some rows. Given values are once, few, many or a class for expanded clones.

>-|TRBJ2-1|-|TRBV4-1
TGCGCCAGCAGCCAAGACGGGGCGGGACCCTACAATGAGCAGTTCTTC
CASSQDGAGPYNEQFF
>-|TRBJ1-1|TRBD1|TRBV11-2
TGTGCCAGCAGCCTCCAGGGGGAGAACACTGAAGCTTTCTTT
CASSLQGENTEAFF
>-|TRBJ1-5|-|TRBV18
TGTGCCAGCTCACCAATAGAATCTCCCCGGGACACCGTAAATCAGCCCCAGCATTTT
CASSPIESPRDTVNQPQHF
>-|TRBJ1-5|-|TRBV2
TGTGCCAGCAACCGACAGAGTATCAATCAGCCCCAGCATTTT
CASNRQSINQPQHF
>-|TRBJ2-1|-|TRBV10-1
TGCGCCAGCTCGGAGGGTCAGTACAATGAGCAGTTCTTC
CASSEGQYNEQFF
>-|TRBJ2-1|TRBD2|TRBV15
TGTGCCACCAGCCGACGACTAGCGGGGGGGCCACAGCAGTTCTTC
CATSRRLAGGPQQFF
>-|TRBJ1-1|-|TRBV5-4
TGTGCCAGCAGGACTTTACAGGGTTCGGCGTCGGACACTGAAGCTTTCTTT
CASRTLQGSASDTEAFF
>-|TRBJ2-3|-|TRBV11-2
TGTGCCAGCAGCTGGGGGAGCACAGATACGCAGTATTTT
CASSWGSTDTQYF
>-|TRBJ2-1|TRBD2|TRBV27
TGTGCCAGCAGCTTTAGGGCTAGCGGGGGGGCAAGGATCTCCTACAATGAGCAGTTCTTC
CASSFRASGGARISYNEQFF
>once|TRBJ2-2|TRBD1|TRBV27
TGTGCCAGCAGGTTGGGGACAGGGGTCACCGGGGAGCTGTTTTTT
CASRLGTGVTGELFF
>-|TRBJ2-5|-|TRBV4-1
TGCGCCAGCAGCCAAGAGGGACTCCACGAGGGGACCCAGTACTTC
CASSQEGLHEGTQYF
>-|TRBJ2-5|-|TRBV5-1
TGCGCCAGCAGGTACCTTGCATCAGGGGCCAGAGAGACCCAGTACTTC
CASRYLASGARETQYF
>-|TRBJ1-2|-|TRBV10-3
TGTGCCATCGGAGAGCCACTGTTGAAGCGCGACTATGGCTACACCTTC
CAIGEPLLKRDYGYTF
>few|TRBJ1-2|-|TRBV5-4
TGTGCCAGCAGCACCGCGTACTATGGCTACACCTTC
CASSTAYYGYTF
>-|TRBJ2-3|-|TRBV19
TGTGCCAGTAGTATAGATGTCGGCACAGATACGCAGTATTTT
CASSIDVGTDTQYF
>-|TRBJ1-2|-|TRBV7-9
TGTGCCAGCAGCCCAGGGGCCCAGAACTATGGCTACACCTTC
CASSPGAQNYGYTF
>-|TRBJ1-5|-|TRBV11-2
TGTGCCAGCAGCTTAGACTTGTCAGGGAGTCAGCCCCAGCATTTT
CASSLDLSGSQPQHF
>once|TRBJ2-7|-|TRBV5-1
TGCGCCAGCAGCTTCAGGGCTTCCTACGAGCAGTACTTC
CASSFRASYEQYF
>-|TRBJ1-5|-|TRBV11-2
TGTGCCAGCAGCTTAGAGGGCCAGGATCTGTGCAATCAGCCCCAGCATTTT
CASSLEGQDLCNQPQHF
>-|TRBJ2-7|TRBD2|TRBV18
TGTGCCAGCTCACCCACAAGCGGGATTAGCTCCTACGAGCAGTACTTC
CASSPTSGISSYEQYF
>-|TRBJ1-5|-|TRBV7-2
TGTGCCAGCAGCGTTAGCTGGCAGCCCCAGCATTTT
CASSVSWQPQHF
>-|TRBJ2-1|TRBD1|TRBV4-1
TGCGCCAGCAGCCGCGGCCCCGGGACAGGCAGGTTCAATGAGCAGTTCTTC
CASSRGPGTGRFNEQFF
>-|TRBJ2-2|TRBD2|TRBV11-3
TGTGCCAGCAGCTTAGGGGGACTAGAAAACACCGGGGAGCTGTTTTTT
CASSLGGLENTGELFF
>-|TRBJ1-5|-|TRBV2
TGTGCCAGCAGTACCGGGATAGGGGATCAGCCCCAGCATTTT
CASSTGIGDQPQHF
>-|TRBJ2-2|-|TRBV19
TGTGCCAGTAGTATCGCGGGGGCTACGAACACCGGGGAGCTGTTTTTT
CASSIAGATNTGELFF
>-|TRBJ1-2|-|TRBV18
TGTGCCAGCTCACCACCTTGGACGGCTAACTATGGCTACACCTTC
CASSPPWTANYGYTF
>-|TRBJ2-1|-|TRBV7-2
TGTGCCAGCAGCCCATGGGTCTACAATGAGCAGTTCTTC
CASSPWVYNEQFF
>-|TRBJ2-7|-|TRBV12-2
TGTGCAAGTCGCGGGACAGAGAACTACGAGCAGTACTTC
CASRGTENYEQYF
>-|TRBJ1-4|-|TRBV7-9
TGTGCCAGCAGCCTCTCTTTTCAGGGCAGAACTAATGAAAAACTGTTTTTT
CASSLSFQGRTNEKLFF
>-|TRBJ2-5|TRBD1|TRBV11-2
TGTGCCAGCAGCTTGGACAGGGCCGCGTACCAGGAGACCCAGTACTTC
CASSLDRAAYQETQYF
>-|TRBJ2-4|-|TRBV29-1
TGCAGCGAGTATGGTGGCATTCAGTACTTC
CSEYGGIQYF
>-|TRBJ2-2|-|TRBV5-6
TGTGCCAGCAGCTTGGCTGGAGGGAGTTACGCCGGGGAGCTGTTTTTT
CASSLAGGSYAGELFF
>-|TRBJ2-7|-|TRBV7-6
TGTGCCAGCAGCCCCAGCGTGAGGGTCGACGAGCAGTACTTC
CASSPSVRVDEQYF
>-|TRBJ2-3|TRBD2|TRBV10-3
TGTGCCATCGAAGCGGGGGGACCCACAGATACGCAGTATTTT
CAIEAGGPTDTQYF
>-|TRBJ2-5|-|TRBV5-1
TGCGCCAGCAGCTTGGGCGGGGTACGGGAGACCCAGTACTTC
CASSLGGVRETQYF
>-|TRBJ2-1|TRBD2|TRBV10-1
TGCGCCAGCAGTGATCCGCGCGGGGGTAAAAGTGAGCAGTTCTTC
CASSDPRGGKSEQFF
>-|TRBJ2-7|TRBD2|TRBV15
TGTGCCACCAGCAGAGTAGTAAGGACTAGCTCCTACGAGCAGTACTTC
CATSRVVRTSSYEQYF
>-|TRBJ2-2|-|TRBV2
TGTGCCAGCAAAATCCTCGGGGAGCTGTTTTTT
CASKILGELFF
>-|TRBJ1-6|TRBD1|TRBV5-6
TGTGCCAGCAGCTTTTGGGACAGGGTTCCTTCACCCCTCCACTTT
CASSFWDRVPSPLHF
>-|TRBJ1-2|-|TRBV6-6
TGTGCCAGCAACCTCTTAGGGGCAGGCTACACCTTC
CASNLLGAGYTF
>-|TRBJ1-1|-|TRBV10-1
TGCGCCAGCAGTGTGACAGGGAACACTGAAGCTTTCTTT
CASSVTGNTEAFF
>-|TRBJ2-3|TRBD2|TRBV5-1
TGCGCCAGCAGCTTGGGTAGCGGGGGGGACACAGATACGCAGTATTTT
CASSLGSGGDTDTQYF